This TCR beta chain was observed in a study of radiation and T cells in renal cell carcinoma. Study-level results: From baseline, blood top tumor clonotypes peaked at 2 weeks post-radiation.

TCRdb's table, derived via immunoSEQ multiplex PCR, lists solely in-frame clones and lacks some. Of 140,000 to 150,000 clones listed, 70% to 90% were seen once; the top ten hold less than 20%. Germline V gene lookup returns CDR1 SQVTM and CDR2 ANQGSEA. The V gene lost 0 bases and the J gene lost 5 bases, with 5 bases spanning the gap. CDR3 length equals 12 residues. Turning to this clone: What it binds is not known.

Sample time point: blood 4 weeks post-SBRT, at nephrectomy. Treatment reported: 15 Gy SBRT to primary tumor, nephrectomy 4 weeks later. Nephrectomy followed 15 Gy stereotactic body radiation by 4 weeks. The chain couples TRBV29-1 to TRBJ1-5, with a tentative D call TRBD1 (5 bases). Sequences were derived from blood, sampled from a patient whose treatment included radiotherapy and nephrectomy. The receptor was derived from a woman between 45 and 60 years old with renal cell carcinoma. The CDR3 nucleotides read TGCAGCGTTGAAGAGGGGGATCAGCCCCAGCATTTT. Translated: CSVEEGDQPQHF.